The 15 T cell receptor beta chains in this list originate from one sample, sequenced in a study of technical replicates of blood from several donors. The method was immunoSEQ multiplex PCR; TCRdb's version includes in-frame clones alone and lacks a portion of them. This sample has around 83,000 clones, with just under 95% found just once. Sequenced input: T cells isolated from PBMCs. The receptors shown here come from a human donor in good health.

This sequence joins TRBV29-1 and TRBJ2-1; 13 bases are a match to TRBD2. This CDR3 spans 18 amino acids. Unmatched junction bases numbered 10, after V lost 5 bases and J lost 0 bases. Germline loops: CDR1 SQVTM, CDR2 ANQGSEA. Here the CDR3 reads CSVRSTSGRVLSYNEQFF. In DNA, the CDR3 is TGCAGCGTTCGATCTACTAGCGGGAGGGTCCTCTCCTACAATGAGCAGTTCTTC.

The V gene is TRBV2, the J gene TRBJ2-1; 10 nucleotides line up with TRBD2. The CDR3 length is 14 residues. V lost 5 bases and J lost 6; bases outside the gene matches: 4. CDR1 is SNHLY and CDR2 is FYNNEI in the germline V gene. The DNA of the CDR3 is TGTGCCAGCAGTACACTAGCGGGGAGCAATGAGCAGTTCTTC. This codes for CASSTLAGSNEQFF. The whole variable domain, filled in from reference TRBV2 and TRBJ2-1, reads EPEVTQTPSHQVTQMGQEVILRCVPISNHLYFYWYRQILGQKVEFLVSFYNNEISEKSEIFDDQFSVERPDGSNFTLKIRSTKLEDSAMYFCASSTLAGSNEQFFGPGTRLTVL.

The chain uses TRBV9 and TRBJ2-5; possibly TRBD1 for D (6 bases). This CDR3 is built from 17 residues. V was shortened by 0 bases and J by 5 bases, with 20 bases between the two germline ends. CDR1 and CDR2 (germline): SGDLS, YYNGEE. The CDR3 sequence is CASSVGPLTGSQETQYF. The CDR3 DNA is TGTGCCAGCAGCGTAGGACCCCTCACAGGGTCTCAGGAGACCCAGTACTTC.

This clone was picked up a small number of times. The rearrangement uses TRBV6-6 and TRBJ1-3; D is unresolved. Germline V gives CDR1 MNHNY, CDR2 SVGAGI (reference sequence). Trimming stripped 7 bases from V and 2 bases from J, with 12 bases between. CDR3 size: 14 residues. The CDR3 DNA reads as TGTGCCAGCACCCCGAGGGCCACTGGAAACACCATATATTTT. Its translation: CASTPRATGNTIYF.

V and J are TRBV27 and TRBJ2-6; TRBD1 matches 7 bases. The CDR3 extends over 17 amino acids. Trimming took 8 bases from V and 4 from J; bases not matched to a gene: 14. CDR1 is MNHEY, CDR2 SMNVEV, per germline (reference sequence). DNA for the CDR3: TGTGCCAGCTGCCGGACAGGCTCGGCATCGGGGGCCAACGTCCTGACTTTC. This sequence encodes CASCRTGSASGANVLTF.

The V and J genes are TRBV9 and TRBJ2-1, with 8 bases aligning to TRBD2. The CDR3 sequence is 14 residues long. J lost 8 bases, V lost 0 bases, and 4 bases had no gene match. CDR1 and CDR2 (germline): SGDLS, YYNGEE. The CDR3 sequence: CASSVEGLAHEQFF. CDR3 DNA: TGTGCCAGCAGCGTAGAAGGACTAGCCCATGAGCAGTTCTTC.

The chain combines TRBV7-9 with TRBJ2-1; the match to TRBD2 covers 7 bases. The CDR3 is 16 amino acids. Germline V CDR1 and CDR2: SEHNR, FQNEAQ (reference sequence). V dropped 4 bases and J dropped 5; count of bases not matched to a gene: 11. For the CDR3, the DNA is TGTGCCAGCAGCTCCCCCATCGCGGGAGCTGACAATGAGCAGTTCTTC. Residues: CASSSPIAGADNEQFF.

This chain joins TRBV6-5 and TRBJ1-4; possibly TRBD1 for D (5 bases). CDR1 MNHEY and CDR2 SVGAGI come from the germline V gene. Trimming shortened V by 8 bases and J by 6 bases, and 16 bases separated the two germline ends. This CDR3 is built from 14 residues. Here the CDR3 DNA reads TGTGCCAGCCGTTTACTTCGCAGGGATGAAAAACTGTTTTTT. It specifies CASRLLRRDEKLFF.

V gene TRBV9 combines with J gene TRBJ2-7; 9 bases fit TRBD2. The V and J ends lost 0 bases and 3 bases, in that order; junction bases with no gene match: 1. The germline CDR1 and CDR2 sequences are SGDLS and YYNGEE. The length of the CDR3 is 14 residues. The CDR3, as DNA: TGTGCCAGCAGCGTAGAACTAGCGGGCTACGAGCAGTACTTC. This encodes CASSVELAGYEQYF.

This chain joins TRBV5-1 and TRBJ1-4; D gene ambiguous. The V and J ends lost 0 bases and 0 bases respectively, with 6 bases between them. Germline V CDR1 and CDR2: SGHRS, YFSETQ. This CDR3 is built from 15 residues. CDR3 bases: TGCGCCAGCAGCTTGGACAGTGCAACTAATGAAAAACTGTTTTTT. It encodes CASSLDSATNEKLFF. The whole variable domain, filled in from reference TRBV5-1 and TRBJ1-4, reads KAGVTQTPRYLIKTRGQQVTLSCSPISGHRSVSWYQQTPGQGLQFLFEYFSETQRNKGNFPGRFSGRQFSNSRSEMNVSTLELGDSALYLCASSLDSATNEKLFFGSGTQLSVL.

The CDR3 reads CASSQQGGNTEAFF. The CDR3 region has the DNA TGTGCCAGTAGCCAACAGGGGGGGAACACTGAAGCTTTCTTT. The V gene is TRBV19, the J gene TRBJ1-1; the match to TRBD1 covers 8 bases. V gave up 6 bases and J gave up 1 base; unmatched junction bases: 4. Germline values: CDR1 LNHDA, CDR2 SQIVND (reference sequence). This CDR3 is 14 amino acids long.

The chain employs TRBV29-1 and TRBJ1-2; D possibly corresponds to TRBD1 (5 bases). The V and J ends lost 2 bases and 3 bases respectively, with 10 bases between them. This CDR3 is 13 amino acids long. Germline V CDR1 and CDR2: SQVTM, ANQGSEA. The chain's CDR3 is CSVESREDYGYTF. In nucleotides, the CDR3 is TGCAGCGTTGAAAGCAGGGAGGACTATGGCTACACCTTC.

The CDR3 sequence: CASSYGAGLNEQFF. The CDR3 bases are TGTGCCAGCAGTTACGGTGCAGGGTTGAATGAGCAGTTCTTC. J is TRBJ2-1 and V is TRBV6-5; tentative D call: TRBD1 (5 bases). There are 14 residues in the CDR3. Trimming pared 2 bases from V and 7 bases from J, leaving 12 bases between. Germline V gene sequence: CDR1 MNHEY, CDR2 SVGAGI.

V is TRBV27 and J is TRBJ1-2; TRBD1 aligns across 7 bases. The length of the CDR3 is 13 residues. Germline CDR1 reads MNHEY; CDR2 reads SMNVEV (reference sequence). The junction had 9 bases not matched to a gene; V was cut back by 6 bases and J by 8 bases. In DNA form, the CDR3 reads TGTGCCAGCAGACCTAGGGGGCCTGAAGGCTACACCTTC. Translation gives CASRPRGPEGYTF.

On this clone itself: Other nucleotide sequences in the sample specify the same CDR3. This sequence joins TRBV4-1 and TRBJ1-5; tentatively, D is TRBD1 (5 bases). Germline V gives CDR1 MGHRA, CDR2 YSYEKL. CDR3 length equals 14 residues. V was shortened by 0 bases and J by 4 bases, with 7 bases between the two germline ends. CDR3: CASSQDGGNQPQHF. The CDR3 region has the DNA TGCGCCAGCAGCCAAGATGGGGGGAATCAGCCCCAGCATTTT.